The rows below give T cell receptor beta chains drawn from one sample of a study of graft-versus-host responses after intestinal transplantation. The data were produced by immunoSEQ multiplex PCR, yet TCRdb's version contains in-frame clones alone and is incomplete. The sample yields around 100,000 clones, roughly 93% seen once. Which antigens these TCRs recognize remains unknown. Specimen: unstimulated CD8+ T cells sorted from spleen or lymph node cells, collected before intestinal transplant. The receptors stem from a human donor who received an intestinal transplant. CDR3s include the opening cysteine and the closing phenylalanine or tryptophan. Fields, in order: V gene, D gene, clone size, J gene, CDR3 protein. The D gene is left open where the match is weak. Size is omitted from some rows. Given values are once, few, many or a class for expanded clones.

V gene: TRBV7-9
D gene: NA
clone size: NA
J gene: TRBJ2-4
CDR3 protein: CASSPFKNIQYF

V gene: TRBV27
D gene: NA
clone size: once
J gene: TRBJ1-1
CDR3 protein: CASSFQGTSYTEAFF

V gene: TRBV4-1
D gene: TRBD2
clone size: NA
J gene: TRBJ2-4
CDR3 protein: CASSPRAGGDIQYF

V gene: TRBV5-4
D gene: TRBD2
clone size: NA
J gene: TRBJ2-1
CDR3 protein: CASSPFTGLGNNEQFF

V gene: TRBV4-1
D gene: NA
clone size: once
J gene: TRBJ1-5
CDR3 protein: CASSQSQGGNQPQHF

V gene: TRBV13
D gene: TRBD1
clone size: NA
J gene: TRBJ2-5
CDR3 protein: CAGSPGGETQYF

V gene: TRBV7-9
D gene: NA
clone size: NA
J gene: TRBJ1-6
CDR3 protein: CASSPGQPNSPLHF

V gene: TRBV4-1
D gene: NA
clone size: NA
J gene: TRBJ2-7
CDR3 protein: CASSQDRGPYEQYF

V gene: TRBV19
D gene: NA
clone size: NA
J gene: TRBJ2-2
CDR3 protein: CAIGGRRDAGELFF

V gene: TRBV27
D gene: NA
clone size: once
J gene: TRBJ1-5
CDR3 protein: CASSDADGGNQPQHF

V gene: TRBV10-2
D gene: NA
clone size: NA
J gene: TRBJ1-3
CDR3 protein: CASSESPNFGGPGNTIYF

V gene: TRBV5-1
D gene: TRBD2
clone size: NA
J gene: TRBJ2-5
CDR3 protein: CASSLAGGQETQYF

V gene: TRBV7-6
D gene: TRBD1
clone size: NA
J gene: NA
CDR3 protein: CASSLGDGTGIYEQYF

V gene: TRBV4-1
D gene: TRBD1
clone size: NA
J gene: TRBJ2-1
CDR3 protein: CASQDRESYNEQFF

V gene: TRBV5-4
D gene: NA
clone size: NA
J gene: TRBJ1-2
CDR3 protein: CASSLVGANYGYTF

V gene: TRBV27
D gene: NA
clone size: NA
J gene: TRBJ2-2
CDR3 protein: CASSLLGTGELFF

V gene: TRBV19
D gene: TRBD1
clone size: NA
J gene: TRBJ1-1
CDR3 protein: CASHPPGDRGTEAFF

V gene: TRBV27
D gene: NA
clone size: NA
J gene: TRBJ2-3
CDR3 protein: CASSLGLRQYF

V gene: TRBV9
D gene: TRBD2
clone size: NA
J gene: TRBJ2-1
CDR3 protein: CASSDSASGGLHEQFF

V gene: TRBV29-1
D gene: NA
clone size: once
J gene: TRBJ1-1
CDR3 protein: CSAPGAGTGTEAFF

V gene: TRBV20-1
D gene: NA
clone size: NA
J gene: TRBJ2-4
CDR3 protein: CSAHRGAQYF

V gene: TRBV6-1
D gene: NA
clone size: NA
J gene: TRBJ2-4
CDR3 protein: CASSEEVLGDIQYF

V gene: TRBV7-8
D gene: TRBD1
clone size: NA
J gene: TRBJ1-5
CDR3 protein: CASSLVGGQGLNQPQHF

V gene: TRBV7-8
D gene: NA
clone size: NA
J gene: TRBJ2-3
CDR3 protein: CASSSSPKSDGSSTDTQYF

V gene: TRBV29-1
D gene: TRBD2
clone size: NA
J gene: TRBJ2-1
CDR3 protein: CSVEPSGAYNEQFF

V gene: TRBV7-8
D gene: NA
clone size: NA
J gene: TRBJ1-3
CDR3 protein: CASSQDLWPGNTIYF

V gene: TRBV9
D gene: NA
clone size: NA
J gene: TRBJ2-7
CDR3 protein: CASSPRTGPIHEQYF

V gene: TRBV19
D gene: TRBD1
clone size: NA
J gene: TRBJ1-1
CDR3 protein: CASSIVVTGGGTEAFF

V gene: TRBV18
D gene: TRBD2
clone size: NA
J gene: TRBJ2-3
CDR3 protein: CASSPQRGGKITDTQYF

V gene: TRBV11-3
D gene: NA
clone size: NA
J gene: TRBJ2-7
CDR3 protein: CASSLAGNSYEQYF

V gene: TRBV19
D gene: NA
clone size: NA
J gene: TRBJ1-1
CDR3 protein: CASSISVNTEAFF

V gene: TRBV4-1
D gene: TRBD1
clone size: NA
J gene: TRBJ1-1
CDR3 protein: CASSHRDRATEAFF

V gene: TRBV12-5
D gene: NA
clone size: once
J gene: TRBJ2-1
CDR3 protein: CASGLVEGGYNEQFF

V gene: TRBV10-3
D gene: NA
clone size: NA
J gene: TRBJ2-2
CDR3 protein: CAISEPGLNTGELFF

V gene: TRBV7-6
D gene: TRBD1
clone size: NA
J gene: TRBJ1-1
CDR3 protein: CASTPTGANTEAFF

V gene: TRBV9
D gene: NA
clone size: NA
J gene: TRBJ2-1
CDR3 protein: CASSVVTGGSLSYNEQFF

V gene: TRBV10-2
D gene: NA
clone size: NA
J gene: TRBJ2-5
CDR3 protein: CASTDSWQGTQYF

V gene: TRBV10-3
D gene: NA
clone size: NA
J gene: TRBJ1-1
CDR3 protein: CAISENRGPGTEAFF

V gene: TRBV9
D gene: TRBD2
clone size: NA
J gene: TRBJ2-5
CDR3 protein: CASSVTSGGDKETQYF

V gene: TRBV28
D gene: NA
clone size: NA
J gene: TRBJ2-1
CDR3 protein: CASTRGPEQFF

V gene: TRBV9
D gene: NA
clone size: NA
J gene: TRBJ2-2
CDR3 protein: CASSGATGELFF

V gene: TRBV19
D gene: NA
clone size: NA
J gene: TRBJ1-5
CDR3 protein: CASSISLDQPQHF

V gene: TRBV6-5
D gene: NA
clone size: once
J gene: TRBJ2-6
CDR3 protein: CASSYGGSGADVLTF

V gene: TRBV6-5
D gene: NA
clone size: NA
J gene: TRBJ2-1
CDR3 protein: CASSFSTKAEQFF

V gene: TRBV30
D gene: TRBD1
clone size: NA
J gene: TRBJ1-5
CDR3 protein: CAWSTGGNQPQHF

V gene: TRBV6-1
D gene: NA
clone size: NA
J gene: TRBJ1-1
CDR3 protein: CASSDTEAFF

V gene: TRBV4-1
D gene: NA
clone size: once
J gene: TRBJ1-5
CDR3 protein: CASSQDSADSNQPQHF

V gene: TRBV9
D gene: NA
clone size: NA
J gene: TRBJ2-6
CDR3 protein: CASSVGQSGANVLTF

V gene: TRBV10-2
D gene: TRBD1
clone size: NA
J gene: TRBJ2-7
CDR3 protein: CASSETLSGTGSTYEQYF

V gene: TRBV4-1
D gene: TRBD1
clone size: NA
J gene: TRBJ2-2
CDR3 protein: CASSQTGGEGGELFF

V gene: TRBV6-1
D gene: NA
clone size: once
J gene: TRBJ2-2
CDR3 protein: CASSERRGYTGELFF

V gene: TRBV5-8
D gene: NA
clone size: NA
J gene: TRBJ1-2
CDR3 protein: CASSLVGGYNYGYTF

V gene: TRBV4-1
D gene: NA
clone size: few
J gene: TRBJ1-3
CDR3 protein: CASSQAWGSGNTIYF

V gene: TRBV7-8
D gene: TRBD1
clone size: NA
J gene: TRBJ1-2
CDR3 protein: CASSLAAQPGQGSGYTF

V gene: TRBV7-8
D gene: TRBD1
clone size: NA
J gene: TRBJ1-5
CDR3 protein: CASSPIKRQGAQPQHF